Below are 12 T cell receptor beta chains sequenced from a single sample in a study of T cell changes during pregnancy in multiple sclerosis. Profiled with immunoSEQ multiplex PCR; TCRdb holds only in-frame clones, not every one. The data show 55,000 to 65,000 clones, with 93% seen just once and about 1.8% held by the top ten. The sample here was peripheral blood, taken after pregnancy. The receptors here all came from a female donor with multiple sclerosis, enrolled in a pregnancy study.

This chain uses TRBV7-9 with TRBJ2-1, with 12 bases that match TRBD2. V shed 4 bases and J 8 bases; nucleotides not matched to a gene: 6. The CDR3 has 15 amino acids. The germline V gene encodes CDR1 SEHNR and CDR2 FQNEAQ (reference sequence). CDR3 bases: TGTGCCAGCAGCTCATCTAGCGGGAGGGCGTATGAGCAGTTCTTC. The encoded protein is CASSSSSGRAYEQFF.

The chain carries TRBV11-3 and TRBJ2-3; the D is unclear. The CDR3 contains 14 residues. In germline, CDR1 is SGHNT, CDR2 YENEEA. Trimming pared 1 base from V and 1 base from J, leaving 6 bases between. The CDR3 bases are TGTGCCAGCAGCTTAGGACGGGGCACAGATACGCAGTATTTT. Translated: CASSLGRGTDTQYF.

The chain couples TRBV5-4 to TRBJ2-2; 12 bases are a match to TRBD2. This CDR3 has 18 amino acids. Trimming cost V 3 bases and J 4 bases; bases outside gene matches: 10. Per the germline V gene, CDR1 is SGHNT and CDR2 is YYREEE (reference sequence). The CDR3 coding sequence is TGTGCCAGCAGCTCGAGGACTAGCGGGATCGCGGCCACCGGGGAGCTGTTTTTT. It encodes CASSSRTSGIAATGELFF.

The V call is TRBV2, the J call TRBJ1-2; 7 bases map to TRBD1. This CDR3 has 17 residues. Trimming removed 6 bases from V and 6 bases from J; junction bases left unmatched: 19. Germline V lookup: CDR1 SNHLY, CDR2 FYNNEI. CDR3 bases: TGTGCCAGCAGAGACAGACAGGGCAAGGCGGTAAAGGATGGCTACACCTTC. It specifies CASRDRQGKAVKDGYTF.

The J gene is TRBJ2-7, the V gene TRBV7-9, with D maybe TRBD1 (5 bases). The CDR3 extends over 12 amino acids. Per the germline V gene, CDR1 is SEHNR and CDR2 is FQNEAQ (reference sequence). With 4 bases removed from V and 9 bases from J, the gap between germline ends came to 13 bases. The CDR3 region is CASSSRRQWQYF. The CDR3 coding sequence is TGTGCCAGCAGCTCCCGACGACAGTGGCAGTACTTC. Full variable domain (outside the CDR3, taken from reference TRBV7-9 and TRBJ2-7): DTGVSQNPRHKITKRGQNVTFRCDPISEHNRLYWYRQTLGQGPEFLTYFQNEAQLEKSRLLSDRFSAERPKGSFSTLEIQRTEQGDSAMYLCASSSRRQWQYFGPGTRLTVT.

This clone was seen a few times. At one end, the junction sequence differs from germline, possibly due to a read error. The rearrangement uses TRBV2 and TRBJ2-7; D is undetermined. The CDR3 runs to 11 residues. Germline V gene data show CDR1 as SNHLY and CDR2 as FYNNEI. CDR3 region: CASSVHFSALF. CDR3 nucleotide sequence: TGTGCCAGCAGCGTCCACTTCTCCGCCCTTTTC.

J is TRBJ2-7 and V is TRBV27; possible D gene TRBD1, 6 bases. V lost 4 bases and J 7 bases, leaving 26 bases between the germline ends. The CDR3 length is 17 residues. Germline CDR1 and CDR2: MNHEY and SMNVEV (reference sequence). The CDR3 protein is CASSSTLQGSPSGEQYF. CDR3 DNA sequence: TGTGCCAGCAGTTCAACCTTACAGGGATCCCCATCGGGGGAGCAGTACTTC.

The chain uses TRBV9 and TRBJ2-7; 7 nucleotides agree with TRBD2. CDR1 is SGDLS, CDR2 YYNGEE, per germline. Losses at the gene ends were 0 bases for V and 3 bases for J; bases not matched to a gene: 6. The CDR3 is 15 amino acids. CDR3 amino acids: CASSVGGEGFYEQYF. CDR3 nucleotides: TGTGCCAGCAGCGTAGGGGGGGAGGGCTTCTACGAGCAGTACTTC.

This sequence joins TRBV27 and TRBJ2-3; tentatively, D is TRBD2 (6 bases). The germline V gene has CDR1 MNHEY and CDR2 SMNVEV (reference sequence). CDR3 length: 20 amino acids. V lost 6 bases and J lost 4, with 32 bases in between. CDR3 nucleotides: TGTGCCAGCAGCCGATATGGGGCCACTAACAAAGCGGTAGCGGCAGATACGCAGTATTTT. Encoded protein: CASSRYGATNKAVAADTQYF.

The chain is built from TRBV9 and TRBJ2-2, with a weak D call TRBD1 (5 bases). Germline CDR1 SGDLS, CDR2 YYNGEE. V shed 4 bases and J shed 2 bases, with 12 bases lying between them. The CDR3 spans 15 residues. The CDR3 sequence: CASSLRQGNTGELFF. The CDR3 nucleotides are TGTGCCAGCAGCCTTCGGCAGGGTAACACCGGGGAGCTGTTTTTT.

There are many counts of this clone. The gene calls are TRBV6-4 and TRBJ2-3, with 9 bases aligning to TRBD2. Germline values: CDR1 MRHNA, CDR2 SNTAGT. J lost 1 base, V lost 2 bases, and 4 bases had no gene match. The CDR3 runs 16 residues. Here the CDR3 DNA reads TGTGCCAGCAGTGACGCGGGCGGGAGGGGCACAGATACGCAGTATTTT. Amino acid sequence: CASSDAGGRGTDTQYF.

V gene TRBV11-3 combines with J gene TRBJ1-4; D not certain. Germline assignment: CDR1 SGHNT and CDR2 YENEEA. V lost 8 bases and J lost 8, with 9 bases in between. The CDR3 is 11 residues long. The CDR3 region is CASGVREKLFF. The CDR3 DNA is TGTGCCAGCGGAGTTCGGGAAAAACTGTTTTTT.